The subject of this entry is one T cell receptor (beta chain). As yet, its antigen is unknown. TCRdb re-called the 5' RACE reads with MiXCR, one entry per CDR3 protein. Of about 59,000 distinct CDR3 sequences in the sample, 9.5% to 15% were seen once. This sample was included in a study of neurological immune-mediated disorders. General study points: The absence of shared CDR3 amino acid sequences among expanded clones across subjects suggests private repertoires in all groups. In HTLV-1-associated myelopathy, TCR clonal expansion was greatest, whereas multiple sclerosis had the least, falling below healthy controls.

This CDR3 comprises 12 residues. From germline, CDR1 is SGHRS and CDR2 YFSETQ. The V end was cut by 1 base, the J end by 4 bases, with 3 bases between. The sequenced sample was PBMCs. This receptor was taken from an older woman with HTLV-1-associated myelopathy (HAM/TSP). V is TRBV5-1 and J is TRBJ2-1; D uncertain. The CDR3 spells CASSLPYNEQFF. CDR3 coding DNA: TGCGCCAGCAGCTTGCCATACAATGAGCAGTTCTTC.